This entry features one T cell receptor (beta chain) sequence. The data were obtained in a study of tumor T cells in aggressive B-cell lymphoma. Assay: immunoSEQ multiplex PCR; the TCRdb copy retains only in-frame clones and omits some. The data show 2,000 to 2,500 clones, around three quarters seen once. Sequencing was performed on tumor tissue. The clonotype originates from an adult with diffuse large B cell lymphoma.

CDR3 sequence reads: CASSQATGVSYGYTF. The CDR3 nucleotides are TGCGCCAGCAGCCAGGCAACAGGGGTTTCCTATGGCTACACCTTC. The chain has TRBV4-1 and TRBJ1-2; 7 bases are a match to TRBD1. CDR1 and CDR2 (germline): MGHRA, YSYEKL. This CDR3 region has 15 residues. The ends lost 3 bases at V and 4 bases at J; junction bases unmatched: 8.